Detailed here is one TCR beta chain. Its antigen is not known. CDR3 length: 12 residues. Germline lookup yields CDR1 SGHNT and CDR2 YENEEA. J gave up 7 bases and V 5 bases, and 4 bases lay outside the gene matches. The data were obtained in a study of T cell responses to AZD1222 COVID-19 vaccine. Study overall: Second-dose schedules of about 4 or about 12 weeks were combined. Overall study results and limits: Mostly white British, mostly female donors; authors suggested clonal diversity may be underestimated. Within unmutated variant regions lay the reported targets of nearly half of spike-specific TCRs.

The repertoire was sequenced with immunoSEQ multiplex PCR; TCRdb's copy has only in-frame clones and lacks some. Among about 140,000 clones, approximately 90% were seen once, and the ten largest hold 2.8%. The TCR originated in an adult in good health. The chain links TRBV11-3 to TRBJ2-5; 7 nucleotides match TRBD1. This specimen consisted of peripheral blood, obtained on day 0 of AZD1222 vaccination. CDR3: CASSVPGGTQYF. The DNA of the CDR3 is TGTGCCAGCAGCGTTCCAGGGGGGACCCAGTACTTC.